These 15 T cell receptor beta chains were sequenced from one sample in a study of shared clonotypes between healthy human individuals. CD45RO-negative, CCR7-selected cells formed the naive CD8 fraction, which excluded terminally differentiated effector memory CD45RA+ cells. Libraries were prepared by immunoSEQ multiplex PCR; TCRdb keeps only in-frame clonotypes and omits some of them. The sample yields roughly 2,000,000 clones, about 95% seen once. The sample comprised naive CD8+ T cells sorted from blood. The receptors were sampled from a man aged 18 to 29 in good health.

The genes are TRBV5-6 and TRBJ2-3; 15 bases line up with TRBD2. This CDR3 has 18 residues. The J segment lost 3 bases and the V segment lost 2 bases, leaving 7 bases of the junction unmatched. The germline gives CDR1 SGHDT, CDR2 YYEEEE. The CDR3 nucleotides read TGTGCCAGCAGCTTAGGACTAGCGGGAGGGTTAAATACAGATACGCAGTATTTT. Encoded protein: CASSLGLAGGLNTDTQYF.

In this sample, this clone turned up once. The chain combines TRBV27 with TRBJ2-6; D gene ambiguous. The germline V gene has CDR1 MNHEY and CDR2 SMNVEV (reference sequence). This CDR3 contains 16 residues. With 2 bases removed from V and 0 bases from J, the gap between germline ends came to 8 bases. As DNA, the CDR3 is TGTGCCAGCAGTTTAGTGGCTAGCTCTGGGGCCAACGTCCTGACTTTC. Translation: CASSLVASSGANVLTF.

A remark on this clone: The sample holds other DNA sequences that translate to the same CDR3. The rearrangement links TRBV7-9 to TRBJ2-7; 8 bases line up with TRBD1. The CDR3 sequence is 15 residues long. Germline-derived CDR1 and CDR2 are SEHNR and FQNEAQ (reference sequence). With V trimmed by 5 bases and J by 0 bases, 6 bases remained unmatched. The CDR3 loop reads CASSTPQGASYEQYF. CDR3 nucleotide sequence: TGTGCCAGCAGCACACCCCAGGGGGCCTCCTACGAGCAGTACTTC. The full variable domain, completed using reference TRBV7-9 and TRBJ2-7, is DTGVSQNPRHKITKRGQNVTFRCDPISEHNRLYWYRQTLGQGPEFLTYFQNEAQLEKSRLLSDRFSAERPKGSFSTLEIQRTEQGDSAMYLCASSTPQGASYEQYFGPGTRLTVT.

The chain joins TRBV12-5 to TRBJ2-3; 8 bases are a match to TRBD2. The J segment lost 2 bases and the V segment lost 3 bases, leaving 13 bases of the junction unmatched. Germline V gene lookup returns CDR1 LGHNT and CDR2 FRNRAP. CDR3 size: 18 residues. Written as DNA, the CDR3 is TGTGCTAGTGGTTTTAGCGTCGTAACTAGCGGTATCACAGATACGCAGTATTTT. This translates into CASGFSVVTSGITDTQYF.

This clone was seen only once. This rearrangement joins TRBV7-9 to TRBJ2-7; 8 bases agree with TRBD1. The CDR3 runs to 16 residues. Germline CDR1 and CDR2: SEHNR and FQNEAQ (reference sequence). The V segment lost 1 base and the J segment 3 bases; nucleotides outside the gene matches: 8. The CDR3 nucleotides read TGTGCCAGCAGCTTAGAACCGGGACAGGCGGACTACGAGCAGTACTTC. It encodes CASSLEPGQADYEQYF.

This clone was recorded only once. The genes are TRBV4-2 and TRBJ2-7; 10 bases are a match to TRBD1. Germline CDR1 reads LGHNA; CDR2 reads YNFKEQ. Trimming took 4 bases from V and 5 from J; bases not matched to a gene: 8. This CDR3 is 15 amino acids long. In DNA, the CDR3 is TGTGCCAGCAGCCTACCGGGACAGGGGAGCGACGAGCAGTACTTC. Encoded protein: CASSLPGQGSDEQYF.

The V call is TRBV25-1, the J call TRBJ2-7; 7 bases map to TRBD1. CDR1 and CDR2 from the germline V gene are MGHDK and SYGVNS. After removal of 3 bases from V and 2 bases from J, the junction contained 1 base not matched to a gene. The CDR3 runs to 13 residues. DNA of the CDR3: TGTGCCAGCAGTGACGACAGGGCCTACGAGCAGTACTTC. Translating it yields CASSDDRAYEQYF.

Concerning this clone itself: Within the sample, other DNA sequences also encode this same CDR3. This chain connects TRBV27 to TRBJ1-2; D unresolved. The V gene's germline CDR1 is MNHEY and CDR2 SMNVEV (reference sequence). V was shortened by 3 bases and J by 5 bases, with 7 bases between the two germline ends. This CDR3 region has 12 residues. Here the CDR3 DNA reads TGTGCCAGCAGTTTTTCGGGGTATGGCTACACCTTC. It translates to CASSFSGYGYTF.

CDR3 protein: CAWSPGQGYNEQFF. The DNA of the CDR3 is TGTGCCTGGAGCCCCGGACAGGGGTACAATGAGCAGTTCTTC. V is TRBV30 and J is TRBJ2-1; 9 positions agree with TRBD1. This CDR3 has 14 residues. Looked up from germline, CDR1 is GTSNPN and CDR2 is SVGIG (reference sequence). Losses at the gene ends were 3 bases for V and 4 bases for J; bases not matched to a gene: 4.

This chain joins TRBV5-1 and TRBJ1-1, with D unresolved. Germline values: CDR1 SGHRS, CDR2 YFSETQ. The CDR3 spans 14 residues. Trimming removed 0 bases at V and 6 bases at J, with 12 bases between. The CDR3 loop reads CASSLEEGLAEAFF. CDR3 in DNA: TGCGCCAGCAGCTTGGAGGAGGGTTTGGCTGAAGCTTTCTTT.

The gene calls are TRBV9 and TRBJ1-2; D is possibly TRBD1 (5 bases). Trimming shortened V by 2 bases and J by 2 bases, and 10 bases separated the two germline ends. The CDR3 extends over 14 amino acids. From germline, CDR1 is SGDLS and CDR2 YYNGEE. CDR3 coding DNA: TGTGCCAGCAGCGTGGCAGGGATCAACTATGGCTACACCTTC. It translates to CASSVAGINYGYTF.

The J gene is TRBJ2-1, the V gene TRBV27; either TRBD1 or TRBD2 may supply D (6 bases each). This CDR3 has 16 amino acids. Germline CDR1 MNHEY, CDR2 SMNVEV (reference sequence). The V end lost 6 bases, the J end lost 9 bases, and 24 bases lay between the germline ends. The CDR3 reads CASSPSRGPRPTEQFF. The CDR3 coding sequence is TGTGCCAGCAGCCCTAGCCGGGGGCCGCGGCCAACTGAGCAGTTCTTC.

The CDR3 loop is CASQRQGYNSPLHF. CDR3 sequence (DNA): TGTGCCAGCCAAAGACAGGGGTATAATTCACCCCTCCACTTT. V is TRBV28 and J is TRBJ1-6; TRBD1 aligns across 8 bases. Losses at the gene ends were 8 bases for V and 4 bases for J; bases not matched to a gene: 4. The CDR3 consists of 14 residues. In germline, CDR1 is MDHEN, CDR2 SYDVKM. Supplemented by reference TRBV28 and TRBJ1-6, the full variable domain reads DVKVTQSSRYLVKRTGEKVFLECVQDMDHENMFWYRQDPGLGLRLIYFSYDVKMKEKGDIPEGYSVSREKKERFSLILESASTNQTSMYLCASQRQGYNSPLHFGNGTRLTVT.

A remark on this clone: One end of the junction does not line up with germline, which may come from a read error. The CDR3 region has the DNA TGTGCTAGCAGCTTAGCGCCGGGACAGGGCTACGAGCAGTACTTC. Its translation: CASSLAPGQGYEQYF. This chain joins TRBV7-7 and TRBJ2-7, with 9 bases identical to TRBD1. The CDR3 contains 15 residues. Looked up from germline, CDR1 is SSHAT and CDR2 is FNYEAQ (reference sequence).

A word on this clone: This specimen includes other DNA sequences encoding the same CDR3. The genes are TRBV28 and TRBJ2-5; a possible D gene is TRBD2 (6 bases). The germline V gene has CDR1 MDHEN and CDR2 SYDVKM. The CDR3 loop spans 14 amino acids. The ends were cut back, 2 bases at V and 3 bases at J, with 10 bases in the middle. For the CDR3, the DNA is TGTGCCAGCAGTTTACGCGGCGGGGAAGAGACCCAGTACTTC. It specifies CASSLRGGEETQYF.